The T cell receptor beta chain under discussion was sequenced for a study of blood T cell repertoires in COVID-19. Study at large: T cells, B-cell-depleted T cells, or PBMCs supplied cDNA or gDNA.

Authors' analysis steps: Scientists estimated how many nucleated cells there were by amplifying reference gene primers. Sequenced by immunoSEQ multiplex PCR; TCRdb stores in-frame clones only, minus some. The V and J calls and the clone size are those of that table, but D and trimming were determined from the DNA. Among around 180,000 clones listed, around 83% were seen once. The germline V gene has CDR1 SGHDT and CDR2 YYEEEE. The CDR3 totals 16 residues. V lost 7 bases, J lost 3 bases, and 12 bases stayed unmatched. The sequence was collected from a human donor in a cohort sampled during active COVID-19. Sequencing input: peripheral blood. The rearrangement joins TRBV5-6 to TRBJ2-7, with 11 bases lining up with TRBD1. CDR3 loop: CASRPSLGTGGYEQYF. The CDR3 region has the DNA TGTGCCAGCCGACCTTCGTTGGGGACAGGGGGCTACGAGCAGTACTTC.